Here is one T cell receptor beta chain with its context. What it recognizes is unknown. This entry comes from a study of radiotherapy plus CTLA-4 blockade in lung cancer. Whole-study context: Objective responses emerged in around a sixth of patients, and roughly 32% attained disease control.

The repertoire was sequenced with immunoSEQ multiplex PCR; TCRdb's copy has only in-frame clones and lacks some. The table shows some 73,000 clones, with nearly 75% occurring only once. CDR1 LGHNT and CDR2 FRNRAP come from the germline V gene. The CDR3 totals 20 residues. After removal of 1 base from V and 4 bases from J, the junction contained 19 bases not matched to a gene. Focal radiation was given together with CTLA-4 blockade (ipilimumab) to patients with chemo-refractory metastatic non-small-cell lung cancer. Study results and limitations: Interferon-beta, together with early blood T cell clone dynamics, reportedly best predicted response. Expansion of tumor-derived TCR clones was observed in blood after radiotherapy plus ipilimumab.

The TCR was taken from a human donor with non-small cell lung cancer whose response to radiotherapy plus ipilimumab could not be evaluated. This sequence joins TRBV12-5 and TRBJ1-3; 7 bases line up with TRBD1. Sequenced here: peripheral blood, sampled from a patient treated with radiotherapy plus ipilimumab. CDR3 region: CASGLAYGETGSISGNTIYF. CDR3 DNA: TGTGCTAGTGGTTTGGCATACGGGGAGACAGGGTCAATTTCCGGAAACACCATATATTTT.